Listed below are T cell receptor beta chains from one sample, sequenced in a study of blood T cell repertoires in COVID-19. The protocol was immunoSEQ multiplex PCR, while the TCRdb copy is restricted to in-frame clones and leaves out a portion. Among a few hundred thousand clones listed, about 90% were seen once. The material sequenced was PBMCs or T cells enriched from blood (not recorded which). The receptors come from a young man who had recovered from COVID-19. Each CDR3 is given with its conserved first and last residue. The D gene is left open where the match is weak. Not every row has a clone size; where given, it reads once, few, many or a size class.

J: TRBJ1-6; D: .; size: .; V: TRBV7-8; DNA: TGTGCCAGCAGCTCCCCAGGGGCATCATCCTATAATTCACCCCTCCACTTT; CDR3: CASSSPGASSYNSPLHF
J: TRBJ2-7; D: .; size: .; V: TRBV27; DNA: TGTGCCAGCAGTTTATCGGCATCTCCGATATACGAGCAGTACTTC; CDR3: CASSLSASPIYEQYF
J: TRBJ1-2; D: .; size: once; V: TRBV6-5; DNA: TGTGCCAGCACGAGACAGGCTAACTATGGCTACACCTTC; CDR3: CASTRQANYGYTF
J: TRBJ2-7; D: TRBD2; size: few; V: TRBV6-5; DNA: TGTGCCAGCAGTCCGGGACTAGCGGGAGTAAGCGAGCAGTACTTC; CDR3: CASSPGLAGVSEQYF
J: TRBJ1-6; D: TRBD1; size: .; V: TRBV27; DNA: TGTGCCAGCAGTCTAATCGGGACAGATTATAATTCACCCCTCCACTTT; CDR3: CASSLIGTDYNSPLHF
J: TRBJ2-5; D: .; size: .; V: TRBV11-2; DNA: TGTGCCAGCAGCTTTGCTTTAGGGGCCCCAGGTTCAGGAAGGACCCAGTACTTC; CDR3: CASSFALGAPGSGRTQYF
J: TRBJ2-3; D: .; size: many; V: TRBV2; DNA: TGTGCCAGCGAAAGGCGGCCAACAGATACGCAGTATTTT; CDR3: CASERRPTDTQYF
J: TRBJ2-3; D: .; size: .; V: TRBV5-1; DNA: TGCGCCAGCAGCCCCTTCGCGGAGACCGATACGCAGTATTTT; CDR3: CASSPFAETDTQYF
J: TRBJ1-3; D: .; size: .; V: TRBV16; DNA: TGTGCCAGCAGCCTGGGCGCGGGGGGCGCATTTGGAAACACCATATATTTT; CDR3: CASSLGAGGAFGNTIYF
J: TRBJ1-4; D: TRBD1; size: .; V: TRBV29-1; DNA: TGCAGCGTGCGACAGGGGGGTAGTGAAAAACTGTTTTTT; CDR3: CSVRQGGSEKLFF
J: TRBJ1-2; D: TRBD1; size: .; V: TRBV4-1; DNA: TGCGCCAGCAGGGGGACAGGGGGCAAGAATGGCTACACCTTC; CDR3: CASRGTGGKNGYTF
J: TRBJ2-2; D: .; size: .; V: TRBV7-9; DNA: TGTGCCAGCAGCTTAGCTTCCCAGTTCGGGGAGCTGTTTTTT; CDR3: CASSLASQFGELFF
J: TRBJ2-7; D: TRBD1; size: few; V: TRBV29-1; DNA: TGCAGCGTTGGGGGACAGGGGTTTTACGAGCAGTACTTC; CDR3: CSVGGQGFYEQYF
J: TRBJ2-3; D: TRBD2; size: .; V: TRBV10-2; DNA: TGCGCCAGCAAGGGCGGGGGGAGCACAGATACGCAGTATTTT; CDR3: CASKGGGSTDTQYF
J: TRBJ2-7; D: .; size: .; V: TRBV19; DNA: TGTGCCAGTAGTGGACAGCCCCTAGACCCACCGTACTTC; CDR3: CASSGQPLDPPYF
J: TRBJ1-2; D: .; size: .; V: TRBV5-1; DNA: TGCGCCAGCCGGGAAGGGGGCTATGGCTACACCTTC; CDR3: CASREGGYGYTF
J: TRBJ1-1; D: .; size: .; V: TRBV3-1/TRBV3-2; DNA: TGTGCCAGCAGCCTACGGAGTTCCAACACTGAAGCTTTCTTT; CDR3: CASSLRSSNTEAFF
J: TRBJ1-1; D: TRBD1; size: .; V: TRBV27; DNA: TGTGCCAGCAGTTTATACGGCCAGGGGGACACTGAAGCTTTCTTT; CDR3: CASSLYGQGDTEAFF
J: TRBJ1-1; D: TRBD1; size: once; V: TRBV7-8; DNA: TGTGCCAGCAGCTTACGGGACAGGGGTATTGAAGCTTTCTTT; CDR3: CASSLRDRGIEAFF
J: TRBJ2-1; D: .; size: .; V: TRBV1; DNA: TGCACCAGCAGCCAAGCCCCGGGGGCTAGCGGGAGATACAATGAGCAGTTCTTC; CDR3: CTSSQAPGASGRYNEQFF
J: TRBJ2-2; D: TRBD1; size: .; V: TRBV5-1; DNA: TGCGCCAGCAGCGCTGGGACAGGAGGGACCGGGGAGCTGTTTTTT; CDR3: CASSAGTGGTGELFF
J: TRBJ1-2; D: TRBD1; size: .; V: TRBV19; DNA: TGTGCCAGTAATGAGGCAGGGGGCCATAACTATGGCTACACCTTC; CDR3: CASNEAGGHNYGYTF
J: TRBJ2-2; D: TRBD1; size: .; V: TRBV11-2; DNA: TGTGCCAGCAGCTTCGACAGGGACACCGGGGAGCTGTTTTTT; CDR3: CASSFDRDTGELFF
J: TRBJ1-3; D: .; size: .; V: TRBV4-2; DNA: TGTGCCAGCAGCCAGATTGGAGGGGTGGAAATAAACACCATATATTTT; CDR3: CASSQIGGVEINTIYF
J: TRBJ1-4; D: .; size: .; V: TRBV27; DNA: TGTGCCAGCAGTTTAGCCCCCCGGGGGGAAAAACTGTTTTTT; CDR3: CASSLAPRGEKLFF
J: TRBJ1-3; D: .; size: .; V: TRBV5-1; DNA: TGCGCCAGCAGCATCCAGACACCCGACTCTGGAAACACCATATATTTT; CDR3: CASSIQTPDSGNTIYF
J: TRBJ2-7; D: .; size: .; V: TRBV4-1; DNA: TGCGCCAGCAGCCAAGACCTAGCGAACGAGCAGTACTTC; CDR3: CASSQDLANEQYF
J: TRBJ1-6; D: .; size: .; V: TRBV7-9; DNA: TGTGCCAGCAGCTACCGAGGCAGGGGTAATTCACCCCTCCACTTT; CDR3: CASSYRGRGNSPLHF
J: TRBJ1-2; D: TRBD1; size: .; V: TRBV13; DNA: TGTGCCAGCAGCCCATGGACAGGGGGGGTGGATGGCTACACCTTC; CDR3: CASSPWTGGVDGYTF
J: TRBJ1-1; D: .; size: once; V: TRBV5-4; DNA: TGTGCCAGCAGCTTACAGGGCCGAGGGAACACTGAAGCTTTCTTT; CDR3: CASSLQGRGNTEAFF
J: TRBJ2-5; D: TRBD2; size: .; V: TRBV7-3; DNA: TGTGCCAGCAGCTTAGACGGGAGGGAGACCCAGTACTTC; CDR3: CASSLDGRETQYF
J: TRBJ1-4; D: .; size: .; V: TRBV2; DNA: TGTGCCAGCAGTGAGCAAACACGGGGTGAAAAACTGTTTTTT; CDR3: CASSEQTRGEKLFF
J: TRBJ2-1; D: TRBD2; size: once; V: TRBV6-5; DNA: TGTGCCAGCACCACGGGACTAGTTCACAATGAGCAGTTCTTC; CDR3: CASTTGLVHNEQFF
J: TRBJ2-1; D: TRBD2; size: .; V: TRBV11-2; DNA: TGTGCCAGCAGCCGGACTAGCGGGAGATGGAATGAGCAGTTCTTC; CDR3: CASSRTSGRWNEQFF
J: TRBJ1-1; D: .; size: .; V: TRBV7-6; DNA: TGTGCCAGCAGCTATATAGTCGGGAGCACGAACACTGAAGCTTTCTTT; CDR3: CASSYIVGSTNTEAFF
J: TRBJ1-6; D: .; size: .; V: TRBV7-6; DNA: TGTGCCAGCAGCTTAGAACTGTCCGGTTCACCCCTCCACTTT; CDR3: CASSLELSGSPLHF
J: TRBJ2-1; D: TRBD1; size: .; V: TRBV27; DNA: TGTGCCAGCAGTTGGACAGGTTTAAGCAATGAGCAGTTCTTC; CDR3: CASSWTGLSNEQFF
J: TRBJ1-2; D: .; size: .; V: TRBV5-4; DNA: TGTGCCAGCAGCGGTAGGGGATTGGATGGCTACACCTTC; CDR3: CASSGRGLDGYTF
J: TRBJ2-2; D: TRBD2; size: .; V: TRBV10-3; DNA: TGTGCCATCAGTGATACGGGAGGAGGCACCGGGGAGCTGTTTTTT; CDR3: CAISDTGGGTGELFF
J: TRBJ1-2; D: .; size: .; V: TRBV7-9; DNA: TGTGCCAGCAGCTTAGGCTCGGAGACCTATGGCTACACCTTC; CDR3: CASSLGSETYGYTF
J: TRBJ2-7; D: TRBD1; size: .; V: TRBV19; DNA: TGTGCCAGTAGTATTGGTAGGTCAGGGGGTTCCTACGAGCAGTACTTC; CDR3: CASSIGRSGGSYEQYF
J: TRBJ2-7; D: .; size: once; V: TRBV7-2; DNA: TGTGCCAGCAGCTTAGGGTTCGGGACCTACGAGCAGTACTTC; CDR3: CASSLGFGTYEQYF
J: TRBJ2-5; D: TRBD2; size: .; V: TRBV2; DNA: TGTGCCAGCGTTTTAGCGGGGTACCAAGAGACCCAGTACTTC; CDR3: CASVLAGYQETQYF
J: TRBJ2-2; D: .; size: .; V: TRBV3-1/TRBV3-2; DNA: TGTGCCAGCGGTGGAGGGGGCCACACCGGGGAGCTGTTTTTT; CDR3: CASGGGGHTGELFF
J: TRBJ1-1; D: .; size: once; V: TRBV12-3/TRBV12-4; DNA: TGTGCCAGCAGTTTCCAGGGCGGCACTGAAGCTTTCTTT; CDR3: CASSFQGGTEAFF
J: TRBJ2-5; D: TRBD2; size: .; V: TRBV18; DNA: TGTGCCAGCTCACCTCTTAGCGGGAGTAAGGAGACCCAGTACTTC; CDR3: CASSPLSGSKETQYF
J: TRBJ1-2; D: .; size: .; V: TRBV7-8; DNA: TGTGCCAGCAGCTTAGGGCCAGGGGTATATGGCTACACCTTC; CDR3: CASSLGPGVYGYTF
J: TRBJ1-2; D: .; size: .; V: TRBV4-1; DNA: TGCGCCAGCAGCCAATTCACAGGAGGGGATGGCTACACCTTC; CDR3: CASSQFTGGDGYTF
J: TRBJ1-2; D: .; size: few; V: TRBV9; DNA: TGTGCCAGCAGCGCCTACTGGACATCTTACTATGGCTACACCTTC; CDR3: CASSAYWTSYYGYTF
J: TRBJ2-1; D: TRBD1; size: .; V: TRBV5-5; DNA: TGTGCCAGCAGCCCTGTACAGGGGGAGCAGTTCTTC; CDR3: CASSPVQGEQFF
J: TRBJ1-2; D: .; size: .; V: TRBV7-2; DNA: TGTGCCAGCAGCTTAAAGGAGCTTGCACCTGGCTACACCTTC; CDR3: CASSLKELAPGYTF
J: TRBJ2-3; D: .; size: .; V: TRBV18; DNA: TGTGCCAGCTCACTCGCGGTTAGCACAGATACGCAGTATTTT; CDR3: CASSLAVSTDTQYF
J: TRBJ2-6; D: .; size: .; V: TRBV9; DNA: TGTGCCAGCAGTCCCAGGGGGGCTGGGGCCAACGTCCTGACTTTC; CDR3: CASSPRGAGANVLTF